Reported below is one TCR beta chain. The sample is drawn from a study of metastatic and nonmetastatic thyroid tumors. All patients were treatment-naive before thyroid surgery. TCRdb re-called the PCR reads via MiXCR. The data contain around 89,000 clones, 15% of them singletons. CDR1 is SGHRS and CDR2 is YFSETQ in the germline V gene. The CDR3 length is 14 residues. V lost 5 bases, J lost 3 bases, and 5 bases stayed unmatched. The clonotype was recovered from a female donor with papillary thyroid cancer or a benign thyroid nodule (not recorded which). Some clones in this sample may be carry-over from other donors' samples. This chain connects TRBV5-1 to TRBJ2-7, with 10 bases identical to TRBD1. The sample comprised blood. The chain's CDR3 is CASRGTGDCYEQYF. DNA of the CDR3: TGCGCCAGCAGAGGGACAGGGGACTGCTACGAGCAGTACTTC. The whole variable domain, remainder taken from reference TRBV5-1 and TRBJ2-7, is KAGVTQTPRYLIKTRGQQVTLSCSPISGHRSVSWYQQTPGQGLQFLFEYFSETQRNKGNFPGRFSGRQFSNSRSEMNVSTLELGDSALYLCASRGTGDCYEQYFGPGTRLTVT.